A single sample is the source of the 18 T cell receptor beta chains below, sequenced in a study of T-cell reconstitution after alpha-beta-depleted transplantation in children. Preparation of the TCRbeta library was carried out with unique molecular identifiers. Via MiXCR, TCRdb re-called the PCR reads, giving one row per CDR3 protein. The table shows 530,000 or so distinct CDR3 sequences, with roughly 27% occurring only once. Source: PBMCs, taken before TCRalphabeta/CD19-depleted stem cell transplant. These receptors all come from a boy in the first two years of life with Wiskott-Aldrich syndrome, due to receive a stem cell transplant.

The chain has TRBV5-1 and TRBJ2-3; the match to TRBD2 covers 12 bases. Germline lookup yields CDR1 SGHRS and CDR2 YFSETQ. This CDR3 has 17 residues. Unmatched junction bases numbered 2, after V lost 0 bases and J lost 0 bases. CDR3 bases: TGCGCCAGCAGCTTGGGACTAGCGGGAGTTAGCACAGATACGCAGTATTTT. This encodes CASSLGLAGVSTDTQYF. Full variable domain (rest looked up from reference TRBV5-1 and TRBJ2-3): KAGVTQTPRYLIKTRGQQVTLSCSPISGHRSVSWYQQTPGQGLQFLFEYFSETQRNKGNFPGRFSGRQFSNSRSEMNVSTLELGDSALYLCASSLGLAGVSTDTQYFGPGTRLTVL.

This clonotype appeared a few times. The chain recombines TRBV5-5 with TRBJ2-2, with D tentatively TRBD2 (5 bases). Germline V gene data show CDR1 as SGHKS and CDR2 as YYEKEE (reference sequence). V shed 0 bases and J shed 6 bases, with 6 bases lying between them. This CDR3 has 13 residues. The CDR3 sequence: CASSLVLAGELFF. In nucleotides, the CDR3 is TGTGCCAGCAGCTTGGTACTAGCCGGGGAGCTGTTTTTT.

In DNA form, the CDR3 reads TGTGCCAGCAGTTTAGAGGGTCAACCCTACGAGCAGTACTTC. Amino acids: CASSLEGQPYEQYF. The rearrangement links TRBV12-3 or TRBV12-4 to TRBJ2-7; D gene ambiguous. V lost 1 base to trimming and J lost 2 bases, with 9 bases between them. The CDR3 contains 14 residues.

This chain connects TRBV7-2 to TRBJ2-7, with 7 nucleotides matching TRBD2. V shed 5 bases and J 2 bases; nucleotides not matched to a gene: 6. This CDR3 region has 14 residues. CDR1 is SGHTA, CDR2 FQGNSA, per germline. The CDR3 nucleotides read TGTGCCAGCAGCAACGGACTAGTAGCCTACGAGCAGTACTTC. It translates to CASSNGLVAYEQYF.

This clonotype has more than one count but fewer than ten. The chain links TRBV7-6 to TRBJ2-5; D is uncertain. Looked up from germline, CDR1 is SGHVS and CDR2 is FNYEAQ. Trimming stripped 7 bases from V and 0 bases from J, with 9 bases between. This CDR3 has 13 residues. The CDR3 here is CASTFRDQETQYF. CDR3 DNA: TGTGCCAGCACCTTTAGGGACCAAGAGACCCAGTACTTC.

The genes are TRBV4-1 and TRBJ2-3, with 7 bases fitting TRBD2. This CDR3 comprises 16 residues. Trimming at V came to 4 bases and at J to 2 bases, leaving 9 bases not matched to a gene. Germline assignment: CDR1 MGHRA and CDR2 YSYEKL. The CDR3 coding sequence is TGCGCCAGCAGCCTCATGGGACTACCTAACACAGATACGCAGTATTTT. It yields the protein CASSLMGLPNTDTQYF.

V is TRBV6-5 and J is TRBJ2-1; D is unclear. The CDR3 extends over 14 amino acids. Germline V gives CDR1 MNHEY, CDR2 SVGAGI. Trimming removed 2 bases at V and 8 bases at J, with 13 bases between. In DNA form, the CDR3 reads TGTGCCAGCAGTTACGATGCGAGTGGCCATGAGCAGTTCTTC. It encodes CASSYDASGHEQFF.

This clonotype was found a few times. The rearrangement joins TRBV7-2 to TRBJ1-3, with D possibly being TRBD1 (6 bases). V was shortened by 4 bases and J by 2 bases, with 9 bases between the two germline ends. The CDR3 loop spans 14 amino acids. The germline V gene encodes CDR1 SGHTA and CDR2 FQGNSA. CDR3 sequence: CASSSWTAGNTIYF. The CDR3 DNA reads TGTGCCAGCAGCTCCTGGACAGCTGGAAACACCATATATTTT.

This clonotype showed up many times. This chain uses TRBV27 with TRBJ2-7; D is possibly TRBD1 (6 bases). Deletions cut 2 bases from V and 6 bases from J, with 11 bases between. The CDR3 length is 13 residues. CDR1 is MNHEY, CDR2 SMNVEV, per germline (reference sequence). The DNA of the CDR3 is TGTGCCAGCAGTTTACAGTCAGGGGCCGAGCAGTACTTC. Protein: CASSLQSGAEQYF.

The chain employs TRBV27 and TRBJ2-1; 10 bases map to TRBD2. Germline-derived CDR1 and CDR2 are MNHEY and SMNVEV (reference sequence). The CDR3 covers 15 residues. V trimming: 5 bases; J trimming: 7 bases; junction bases outside the gene matches: 8. The chain's CDR3 is CASSPTWTSGNEQFF. CDR3 DNA: TGTGCCAGCAGTCCCACCTGGACTAGCGGTAATGAGCAGTTCTTC.

The J gene is TRBJ2-3, the V gene TRBV7-2; unclear D gene. V was cut by 5 bases and J by 0 bases, with 9 bases left in between. The CDR3 has 14 amino acids. Germline CDR1 reads SGHTA; CDR2 reads FQGNSA. The CDR3 nucleotides read TGTGCCAGCAGCCTACAAGTGAGCACAGATACGCAGTATTTT. Its translation: CASSLQVSTDTQYF. The variable domain in full, with the rest retrieved from reference TRBV7-2 and TRBJ2-3, is GAGVSQSPSNKVTEKGKDVELRCDPISGHTALYWYRQSLGQGLEFLIYFQGNSAPDKSGLPSDRFSAERTGGSVSTLTIQRTQQEDSAVYLCASSLQVSTDTQYFGPGTRLTVL.

V gene TRBV4-1 combines with J gene TRBJ2-7; 10 bases fit TRBD2. J was trimmed by 2 bases and V by 3 bases; bases with no gene match: 4. From germline, CDR1 is MGHRA and CDR2 YSYEKL. The CDR3 runs to 15 residues. CDR3 protein: CASSHRTSGPYEQYF. CDR3 sequence (DNA): TGCGCCAGCAGCCATAGGACTAGCGGACCCTACGAGCAGTACTTC.

The chain has TRBV6-6 and TRBJ2-1; D remains ambiguous. Trimming took 2 bases from V and 8 from J, leaving 7 bases between them. The CDR3 is made up of 12 amino acids. Germline CDR1 MNHNY, CDR2 SVGAGI (reference sequence). The chain's CDR3 is CASSYATDEQFF. The CDR3 nucleotides are TGTGCCAGCAGTTACGCGACCGATGAGCAGTTCTTC.

At least ten counts were recorded for this clonotype. V gene TRBV12-3 or TRBV12-4 combines with J gene TRBJ1-1, with TRBD1 as a possible D gene (5 bases). Trimming took off 3 bases at V and 2 bases at J, with 10 bases between the two ends. The CDR3 is 14 residues long. Written as DNA, the CDR3 is TGTGCCAGCAGTTTCCGGGGGGGAAACACTGAAGCTTTCTTT. This gives the protein CASSFRGGNTEAFF.

V gene TRBV5-1 combines with J gene TRBJ1-1; 7 bases align to TRBD1. From germline, CDR1 is SGHRS and CDR2 YFSETQ. The CDR3 is 18 amino acids. The V and J ends lost 0 bases and 0 bases, in that order; junction bases with no gene match: 11. CDR3 sequence (DNA): TGCGCCAGCAGCTTGGTACCCCAGGGGGGGGCCATGAACACTGAAGCTTTCTTT. Amino acid sequence: CASSLVPQGGAMNTEAFF.

V usage is TRBV4-2 and J usage is TRBJ2-3; D is ambiguous. CDR3 length: 15 amino acids. Germline V CDR1 and CDR2: LGHNA, YNFKEQ. The V end lost 5 bases, the J end lost 0 bases, and 12 bases lay between the germline ends. CDR3 in amino acids: CASSYDKTSTDTQYF. The CDR3 nucleotides are TGTGCCAGCAGCTATGACAAGACTAGCACAGATACGCAGTATTTT.

This chain uses TRBV10-3 with TRBJ1-4, with D possibly being TRBD1 (5 bases). Trimming removed 4 bases at V and 3 bases at J, with 6 bases between. The CDR3 is 13 amino acids. CDR1 and CDR2 from the germline V gene are ENHRY and SYGVKD. The CDR3 DNA is TGTGCCATCAGTGTGACAGCTAATGAAAAACTGTTTTTT. The encoded protein is CAISVTANEKLFF.

There are a few counts of this clonotype. J is TRBJ1-2 and V is TRBV5-5, with a tentative D call TRBD1 (6 bases). The CDR3 is made up of 15 amino acids. Germline values: CDR1 SGHKS, CDR2 YYEKEE (reference sequence). Trimming took off 2 bases at V and 0 bases at J, with 11 bases between the two ends. CDR3 loop: CASSFGQKANYGYTF. In DNA form, the CDR3 reads TGTGCCAGCAGCTTTGGACAGAAAGCTAACTATGGCTACACCTTC.